This T cell receptor (beta chain) was profiled in a study of cytomegalovirus exposure and HLA in healthy donors. Clones were sequenced by immunoSEQ multiplex PCR, and TCRdb holds only the in-frame ones, with some missing. The sample holds about 400,000 clones, roughly 89% seen once. Germline values: CDR1 MNHEY, CDR2 SMNVEV (reference sequence). This CDR3 has 12 amino acids. The germline V and J ends were trimmed by 7 bases and 2 bases, with 9 bases remaining between them. The donors belonged to the roughly 110-subject validation cohort, separate from the approximately 700-subject first cohort. The rearrangement uses TRBV27 and TRBJ2-7; the D is unclear. The sequenced material came from PBMCs. The sequence derives from a woman under 30 in good health and CMV-seronegative. The CDR3, as DNA: TGTGCCAGCAAGAACAGAACCTACGAGCAGTACTTC. This gives the protein CASKNRTYEQYF.